These T cell receptor beta chains were read from a single sample in a study of glioma-infiltrating T cells. TCRdb reprocessed the multiplex PCR reads with MiXCR, giving one entry per CDR3 protein. The sample carries more than 90,000 distinct CDR3 sequences, roughly 37% recorded once. Sequenced material: glioma tissue, nonneoplastic brain tissue, or PBMCs (not recorded which). The receptors stem from a human donor with low-grade glioma or glioblastoma, undergoing nonglioma brain surgery, or in good health (not recorded which). The conserved cysteine and the conserved F or W are not part of the CDR3 here. Part of the rows lack a size; the others show once, few, many or a class for expanded clones.

CDR3 protein	clone size	V gene
SVSGFSGNTIY	many	TRBV20-1
ASSLDSGGPYEQY	many	TRBV11-3
VSRQTGMGETQY	.	TRBV11-2
ASSGRQERSYGYT	many	TRBV28
ASSRLAGGGEQF	.	TRBV27
ASSLAVGRAVTETQY	many	TRBV7-8
ASSAGAENSPLH	many	TRBV18
ASSTGTSYEQY	many	TRBV28
ASSIRQAGTDTQY	many	TRBV19
SGGRTRETQY	.	TRBV29-1
SAQGESTNEKLF	many	TRBV20-1
ASSLALRGALNEQF	many	TRBV12-3/TRBV12-4
ASSDTSVSPEQF	.	TRBV7-2
ASSAILPSGAGTGELF	many	TRBV2
ASSIANEQY	many	TRBV5-1
ASAGSPLLNEQY	.	TRBV25-1
ASSLPGYGYT	medium-sized	TRBV7-9
ASSRTTGQGTYEQY	many	TRBV11-3
ASSGLTNYGYT	many	TRBV2
ATSDHNNEQF	many	TRBV24-1
ASSSLGAGVDEQY	many	TRBV27
ANRGLGYGYT	.	TRBV6-1
ANRGQPKNIQY	many	TRBV28